Described below is a single T cell receptor beta chain sequence and its context. There are 18 residues in the CDR3. Losses at the gene ends were 6 bases for V and 8 bases for J; bases not matched to a gene: 20. CDR1 and CDR2 (germline): SGDLS, YYNGEE. Generated by immunoSEQ multiplex PCR, the TCRdb table keeps only in-frame clones and is missing some. The sample yields about 270,000 clones, around 90% seen once. The data stem from a study of blood T cell repertoires in COVID-19. The receptor comes from a woman between 45 and 65 years old who had recovered from COVID-19. The chain joins TRBV9 to TRBJ2-1, with 10 bases that match TRBD2. Input material: PBMCs or T cells enriched from blood (not recorded which). CDR3 in DNA: TGTGCCAGCACATCTAGCGGGAGTTTTTCGGGGAGAACTGATGAGCAGTTCTTC. Encoded protein: CASTSSGSFSGRTDEQFF.